The 3 T cell receptor beta chains reported below all come from one sample, sequenced in a study of blood T cell repertoires in COVID-19. Repertoires were generated with immunoSEQ multiplex PCR, while TCRdb's copy carries only in-frame clones and drops some. In the table there are fewer than 130,000 clones, 75% to 90% of which are singletons. Sequencing was performed on peripheral blood. The receptors originated from an elderly woman with acute or convalescent COVID-19.

This chain joins TRBV5-8 and TRBJ2-5, with 10 bases aligning to TRBD1. Germline assignment: CDR1 SGHTS and CDR2 YDEGEE. The junction had 11 bases not matched to a gene; V was cut back by 2 bases and J by 4 bases. The CDR3 runs 17 residues. CDR3 DNA: TGTGCCAGCAGCTTAGGGGCCGGGACAGGGGTTGTAGAGACCCAGTACTTC. It specifies CASSLGAGTGVVETQYF.

The chain uses TRBV9 and TRBJ2-5, with D tentatively TRBD1 (6 bases). The CDR3 sequence is 14 residues long. V shed 0 bases and J shed 5 bases, with 11 bases lying between them. From germline, CDR1 is SGDLS and CDR2 YYNGEE. The CDR3 region is CASSVAGAVETQYF. The DNA for the CDR3 is TGTGCCAGCAGCGTAGCAGGGGCGGTGGAGACCCAGTACTTC. Supplemented by reference TRBV9 and TRBJ2-5, the full variable domain reads DSGVTQTPKHLITATGQRVTLRCSPRSGDLSVYWYQQSLDQGLQFLIQYYNGEERAKGNILERFSAQQFPDLHSELNLSSLELGDSALYFCASSVAGAVETQYFGPGTRLLVL.

The rearrangement uses TRBV6-6 and TRBJ2-7; weak D call: TRBD1 (5 bases). Germline assignment: CDR1 MNHNY and CDR2 SVGAGI (reference sequence). The CDR3 sequence is 16 residues long. V gave up 0 bases and J gave up 5 bases, with 17 bases separating them. The CDR3 here is CASSYSILRVGDEQYF. CDR3 sequence (DNA): TGTGCCAGCAGTTACTCGATTCTCAGGGTCGGTGACGAGCAGTACTTC.